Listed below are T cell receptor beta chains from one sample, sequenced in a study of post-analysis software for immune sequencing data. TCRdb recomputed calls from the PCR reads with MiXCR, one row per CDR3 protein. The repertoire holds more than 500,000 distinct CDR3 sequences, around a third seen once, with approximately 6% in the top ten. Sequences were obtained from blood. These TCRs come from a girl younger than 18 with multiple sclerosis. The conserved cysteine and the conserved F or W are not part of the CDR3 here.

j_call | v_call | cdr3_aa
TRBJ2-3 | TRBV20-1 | SARARDSTDTQY
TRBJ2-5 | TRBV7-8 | ASSLSPFGGTSGGPGGETQY
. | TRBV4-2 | ASSQDPRGVYEQY
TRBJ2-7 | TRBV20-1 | SALPGVSEQY
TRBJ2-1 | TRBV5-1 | ASSPGGSPTTDEQF
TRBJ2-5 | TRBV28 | ASSLLGATQY
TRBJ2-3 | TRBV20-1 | SARDAVSTDTQY
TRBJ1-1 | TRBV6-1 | ASSPRGWDTEAF
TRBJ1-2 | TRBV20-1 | SARVSGDSGYT
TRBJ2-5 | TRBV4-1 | ASSQVGKETQY
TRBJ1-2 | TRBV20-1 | SAMGGYGYT
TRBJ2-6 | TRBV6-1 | ASSRVPGRGPHGANVLT
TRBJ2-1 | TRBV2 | ASSEGPPSGDQKYEQF
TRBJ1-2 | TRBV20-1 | SAAGQGNYGYT
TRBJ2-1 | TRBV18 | ASSPMTSGHSYNEQF
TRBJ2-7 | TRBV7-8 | ASSLEPPPVTGPYEQY
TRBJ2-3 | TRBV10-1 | ASSEGTGGTDTQY
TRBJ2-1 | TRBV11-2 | ASSLDNRRVARHNEQF
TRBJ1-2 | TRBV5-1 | ASSLTRDRGDYGYT
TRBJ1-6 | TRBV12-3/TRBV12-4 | ASSLRGSNSPLH
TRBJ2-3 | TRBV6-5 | ASKGSLDTQY
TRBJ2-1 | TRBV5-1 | ASSYTSGGIEQF
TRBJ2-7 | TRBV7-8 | ASSFDSLRGQY
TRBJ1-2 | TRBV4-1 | ASSQGGQGDYGYT
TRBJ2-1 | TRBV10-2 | ASSESWGGYNEQF
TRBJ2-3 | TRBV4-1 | APTDSHTDTQY
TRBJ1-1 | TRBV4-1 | ASSPVLGQMNTEAF
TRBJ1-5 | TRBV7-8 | TSSPGLEGYSNQPQH
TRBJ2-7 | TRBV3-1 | ASSQERDRAMVYEQY
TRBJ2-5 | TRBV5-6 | ASSFPLAAGALPETQY
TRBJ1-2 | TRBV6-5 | ATGASPPNYGYT
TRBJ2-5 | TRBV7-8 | ANSPWTGSYQQY
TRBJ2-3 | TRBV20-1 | SALSTHTQY
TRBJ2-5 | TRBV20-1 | SAILSGQETQY
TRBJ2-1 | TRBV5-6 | ASSLERGPHNEQF
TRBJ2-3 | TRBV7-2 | ASSPAYSQDTQY
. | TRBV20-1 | SARAQSRDVKTQY